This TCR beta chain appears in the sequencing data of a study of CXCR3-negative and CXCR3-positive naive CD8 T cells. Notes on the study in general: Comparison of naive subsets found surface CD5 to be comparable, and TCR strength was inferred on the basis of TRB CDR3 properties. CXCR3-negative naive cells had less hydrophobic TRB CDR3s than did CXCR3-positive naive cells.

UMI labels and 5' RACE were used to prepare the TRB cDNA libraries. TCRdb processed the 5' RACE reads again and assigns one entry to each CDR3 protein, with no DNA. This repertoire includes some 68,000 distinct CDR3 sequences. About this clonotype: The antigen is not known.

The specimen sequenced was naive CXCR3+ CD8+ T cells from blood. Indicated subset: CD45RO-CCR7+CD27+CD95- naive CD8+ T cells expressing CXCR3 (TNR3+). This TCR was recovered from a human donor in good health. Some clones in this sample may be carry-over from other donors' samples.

CDR3 region: CASSYGQGASTDTQYF. The chain recombines TRBV6-5 with TRBJ2-3; the TRBD1 assignment by TCRdb is unverifiable without DNA. The CDR3 runs 16 residues. From germline, CDR1 is MNHEY and CDR2 SVGAGI.